A selection of T cell receptor beta chains follows, all from one sample in a study of shared clonotypes between healthy human individuals. TCRdb's copy holds only in-frame clones and misses some; the assay was immunoSEQ multiplex PCR. In the table there are under 2,500,000 clones, approximately 95% of which are singletons. The sequenced sample was naive CD4+ T cells sorted from blood. Receptors originate from a young man in good health. Each CDR3 is given with its conserved first and last residue. The D gene is left open where the match is weak. A row's size may be missing; if present it is once, few, many or a size class.

d_gene: TRBD1
v_gene: TRBV6-5
abundance: .
j_gene: TRBJ1-5
CDR3nt: TGTGCCAGCAGTCGATTGGACAGGGCCCAGCCCCAGCATTTT
CDR3aa: CASSRLDRAQPQHF

d_gene: .
v_gene: TRBV7-6
abundance: once
j_gene: TRBJ2-7
CDR3nt: TGTGCCAGCAGCTTAGGAGCAAAAGAGATAACCTACGAGCAGTACTTC
CDR3aa: CASSLGAKEITYEQYF

d_gene: TRBD2
v_gene: TRBV7-2
abundance: .
j_gene: TRBJ2-7
CDR3nt: TGTGCCAGCAGTTTTGATGTGGTCCGGGACTACTCCTACGAGCAGTACTTC
CDR3aa: CASSFDVVRDYSYEQYF

d_gene: .
v_gene: TRBV7-3
abundance: .
j_gene: TRBJ1-1
CDR3nt: TGTGCCAGCAGCGCAACACCAGGGGTCACTGAAGCTTTCTTT
CDR3aa: CASSATPGVTEAFF

d_gene: TRBD1
v_gene: TRBV18
abundance: .
j_gene: TRBJ1-5
CDR3nt: TGTGCCAGCTCACCTAACAGGGGTAGTGACAATCAGCCCCAGCATTTT
CDR3aa: CASSPNRGSDNQPQHF

d_gene: .
v_gene: TRBV7-2
abundance: .
j_gene: TRBJ2-2
CDR3nt: TGTGCCAGCAGCTTGGTATTGTATAGCACCGGGGAGCTGTTTTTT
CDR3aa: CASSLVLYSTGELFF

d_gene: TRBD1
v_gene: TRBV5-4
abundance: .
j_gene: TRBJ2-5
CDR3nt: TGTGCCAGCAGCGCCCCACAGGGGATGGCGGAGACCCAGTACTTC
CDR3aa: CASSAPQGMAETQYF

d_gene: .
v_gene: TRBV19
abundance: .
j_gene: TRBJ1-1
CDR3nt: TGTGCCAGTAGTATAGACTTAGGGGCGACTGAAGCTTTCTTT
CDR3aa: CASSIDLGATEAFF

d_gene: TRBD1
v_gene: TRBV18
abundance: .
j_gene: TRBJ1-2
CDR3nt: TGTGCCAGCTCACCACAACGGACAGGGGAATATGGCTACACCTTC
CDR3aa: CASSPQRTGEYGYTF

d_gene: .
v_gene: TRBV28
abundance: few
j_gene: TRBJ1-6
CDR3nt: TGTGCCAGCATGTCCCACTCCTCGGGTTCACCCCTCCACTTT
CDR3aa: CASMSHSSGSPLHF

d_gene: .
v_gene: TRBV7-9
abundance: .
j_gene: TRBJ1-6
CDR3nt: TGTGCCAGCAGCTTAGTGGCAGGGGCCAGCTCCTATAATTCACCCCTCCACTTT
CDR3aa: CASSLVAGASSYNSPLHF

d_gene: .
v_gene: TRBV28
abundance: .
j_gene: TRBJ1-2
CDR3nt: TGTGCCAGCAGTAGACAGGACTATGGCTACACCTTC
CDR3aa: CASSRQDYGYTF

d_gene: .
v_gene: TRBV7-2
abundance: .
j_gene: TRBJ2-3
CDR3nt: TGTGCCAGCAGCCCCGGACTACGGGGCACAGATACGCAGTATTTT
CDR3aa: CASSPGLRGTDTQYF

d_gene: TRBD1
v_gene: TRBV18
abundance: .
j_gene: TRBJ1-2
CDR3nt: TGTGCCAGCTCACAGGGAGGGGGCACGGGCTACACCTTC
CDR3aa: CASSQGGGTGYTF

d_gene: .
v_gene: TRBV5-1
abundance: .
j_gene: TRBJ1-6
CDR3nt: TGCGCCAGCAGCTTATGGGGGGAGCCCAATTCACCCCTCCACTTT
CDR3aa: CASSLWGEPNSPLHF

d_gene: .
v_gene: TRBV5-6
abundance: .
j_gene: TRBJ2-7
CDR3nt: TGTGCCAGCAGCTTAGGAGCTAGGCGTATTAGCTCCTACGAGCAGTACTTC
CDR3aa: CASSLGARRISSYEQYF

d_gene: .
v_gene: TRBV7-6
abundance: .
j_gene: TRBJ2-7
CDR3nt: TGTGCCAGCAGCATTAACGATTACGAGCAGTACTTC
CDR3aa: CASSINDYEQYF

d_gene: TRBD1
v_gene: TRBV30
abundance: once
j_gene: TRBJ1-6
CDR3nt: TGTGCCTGGAGTGGGGACAGGGTGGGTCGTAATTCACCCCTCCACTTT
CDR3aa: CAWSGDRVGRNSPLHF

d_gene: .
v_gene: TRBV5-1
abundance: .
j_gene: TRBJ2-7
CDR3nt: TGCGCCAGCAGCAAAGGGCAGGGGGGCGAGCAGTACTTC
CDR3aa: CASSKGQGGEQYF

d_gene: .
v_gene: TRBV4-3
abundance: few
j_gene: TRBJ1-6
CDR3nt: TGCGCCAGCAGCCAAGCAACAGCCAAGAATTCACCCCTCCACTTT
CDR3aa: CASSQATAKNSPLHF

d_gene: TRBD1
v_gene: TRBV30
abundance: .
j_gene: TRBJ1-1
CDR3nt: TGTGCCTGGGGACAGGGCAATACTGAAGCTTTCTTT
CDR3aa: CAWGQGNTEAFF

d_gene: .
v_gene: TRBV6-4
abundance: .
j_gene: TRBJ2-3
CDR3nt: TGTGCCAGCAGCCGGACAGGGAGGGAGAAATATTTT
CDR3aa: CASSRTGREKYF

d_gene: TRBD1
v_gene: TRBV9
abundance: .
j_gene: TRBJ1-1
CDR3nt: TGTGCCAGCAGCGAGACAGGGGGCTCAGAAGCTTTCTTT
CDR3aa: CASSETGGSEAFF

d_gene: .
v_gene: TRBV27
abundance: .
j_gene: TRBJ1-1
CDR3nt: TGTGCCAGCAGTTTATGGACTGGGTTGGGCACTGAAGCTTTCTTT
CDR3aa: CASSLWTGLGTEAFF

d_gene: .
v_gene: TRBV13
abundance: .
j_gene: TRBJ2-1
CDR3nt: TGTGCCAGCAGCCCCCGGGGACACTCCTACAATGAGCAGTTCTTC
CDR3aa: CASSPRGHSYNEQFF

d_gene: .
v_gene: TRBV6-5
abundance: .
j_gene: TRBJ1-2
CDR3nt: TGTGCCAGGGTCTCTGGGGGTCACTATGGCTACACCTTC
CDR3aa: CARVSGGHYGYTF

d_gene: .
v_gene: TRBV18
abundance: .
j_gene: TRBJ2-5
CDR3nt: TGTGCCAGCGCGCAAGAGACCCAGTACTTC
CDR3aa: CASAQETQYF

d_gene: .
v_gene: TRBV6-1
abundance: .
j_gene: TRBJ2-7
CDR3nt: TGTGCCAGCAGCCGCACTCAGCTCGTGTACGAGCAGTACTTC
CDR3aa: CASSRTQLVYEQYF

d_gene: TRBD1
v_gene: TRBV14
abundance: .
j_gene: TRBJ1-2
CDR3nt: TGTGCCAGCAGCCAAGATGGGACAGTAAACTATGGCTACACCTTC
CDR3aa: CASSQDGTVNYGYTF

d_gene: TRBD2
v_gene: TRBV5-4
abundance: .
j_gene: TRBJ2-1
CDR3nt: TGTGCCAGCAGCCTCCGACTAGCGGGAGTAGGTGAGCAGTTCTTC
CDR3aa: CASSLRLAGVGEQFF

d_gene: .
v_gene: TRBV9
abundance: .
j_gene: TRBJ2-3
CDR3nt: TGTGCCAGCAGCCCTCGTGGAGGGGGCGCCGATACGCAGTATTTT
CDR3aa: CASSPRGGGADTQYF

d_gene: .
v_gene: TRBV7-6
abundance: .
j_gene: TRBJ2-2
CDR3nt: TGTGCCAGCAGCTTAGGGGCGGCCGGGGAGCTGTTTTTT
CDR3aa: CASSLGAAGELFF

d_gene: TRBD1
v_gene: TRBV7-2
abundance: .
j_gene: TRBJ1-6
CDR3nt: TGTGCCAGCAGCGGCTACAGGGGCGGGAATTCACCCCTCCACTTT
CDR3aa: CASSGYRGGNSPLHF

d_gene: TRBD2
v_gene: TRBV30
abundance: .
j_gene: TRBJ2-1
CDR3nt: TGTGCCTGGACTAGCGGGAGTAGCTCCTACAATGAGCAGTTCTTC
CDR3aa: CAWTSGSSSYNEQFF

d_gene: .
v_gene: TRBV2
abundance: .
j_gene: TRBJ1-5
CDR3nt: TGTGCCAGCAGTCCGGGCAGAACTCAGCCCCAGCATTTT
CDR3aa: CASSPGRTQPQHF

d_gene: .
v_gene: TRBV11-2
abundance: .
j_gene: TRBJ2-1
CDR3nt: TGTGCCAGCAGTCCTGGACTCTTATCCTACAATGAGCAGTTCTTC
CDR3aa: CASSPGLLSYNEQFF

d_gene: .
v_gene: TRBV18
abundance: .
j_gene: TRBJ1-2
CDR3nt: TGTGCCAGCTCAGCTGCAGGGGTCGTCGGCTACACCTTC
CDR3aa: CASSAAGVVGYTF

d_gene: .
v_gene: TRBV27
abundance: .
j_gene: TRBJ2-2
CDR3nt: TGTGCCAGCTTCGGGGGGCCGAACACCGGGGAGCTGTTTTTT
CDR3aa: CASFGGPNTGELFF

d_gene: TRBD1
v_gene: TRBV6-6
abundance: .
j_gene: TRBJ2-1
CDR3nt: TGTGCCAGCAGTTACTCCCAGGGGGCTGGCTACAATGAGCAGTTCTTC
CDR3aa: CASSYSQGAGYNEQFF

d_gene: .
v_gene: TRBV27
abundance: .
j_gene: TRBJ2-7
CDR3nt: TGTGCCAGCACAAGGCAGGGGAGTTACGAGCAGTACTTC
CDR3aa: CASTRQGSYEQYF

d_gene: .
v_gene: TRBV6-5
abundance: .
j_gene: TRBJ2-2
CDR3nt: TGTGCCAGCAGCAGAGATAAGACCGGGGAGCTGTTTTTT
CDR3aa: CASSRDKTGELFF

d_gene: TRBD1
v_gene: TRBV7-9
abundance: .
j_gene: TRBJ2-1
CDR3nt: TGTGCCAGCAGCTATACAGGGGGGTCCGACAATGAGCAGTTCTTC
CDR3aa: CASSYTGGSDNEQFF

d_gene: .
v_gene: TRBV5-1
abundance: .
j_gene: TRBJ1-1
CDR3nt: TGCGCCAGCAGCTTGGGACAGTTAGACACTGAAGCTTTCTTT
CDR3aa: CASSLGQLDTEAFF

d_gene: .
v_gene: TRBV9
abundance: .
j_gene: TRBJ2-7
CDR3nt: TGTGCCAGCAGCCCAAGCTCACTGGCCTACGAGCAGTACTTC
CDR3aa: CASSPSSLAYEQYF

d_gene: TRBD2
v_gene: TRBV11-3
abundance: .
j_gene: TRBJ2-1
CDR3nt: TGTGCCAGCAGCTTAGACAGCGGGGGGTACAATGAGCAGTTCTTC
CDR3aa: CASSLDSGGYNEQFF

d_gene: .
v_gene: TRBV6-5
abundance: few
j_gene: TRBJ1-3
CDR3nt: TGTGCCAGCACCAGTCCCCAGAACACCATATATTTT
CDR3aa: CASTSPQNTIYF